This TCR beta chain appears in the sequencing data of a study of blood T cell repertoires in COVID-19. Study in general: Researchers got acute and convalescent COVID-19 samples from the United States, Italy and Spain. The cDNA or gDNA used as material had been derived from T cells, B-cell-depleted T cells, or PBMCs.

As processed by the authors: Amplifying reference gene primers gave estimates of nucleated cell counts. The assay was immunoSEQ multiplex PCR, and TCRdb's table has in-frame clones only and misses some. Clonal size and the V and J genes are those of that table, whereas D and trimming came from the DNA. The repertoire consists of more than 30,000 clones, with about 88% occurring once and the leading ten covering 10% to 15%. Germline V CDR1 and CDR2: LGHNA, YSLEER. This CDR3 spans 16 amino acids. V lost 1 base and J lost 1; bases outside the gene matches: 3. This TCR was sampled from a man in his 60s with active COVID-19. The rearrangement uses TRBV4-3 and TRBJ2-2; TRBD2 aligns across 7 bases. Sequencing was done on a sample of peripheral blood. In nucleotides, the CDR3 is TGCGCCAGCAGCCAAGTGGGAGGGGTGAACACCGGGGAGCTGTTTTTT. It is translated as CASSQVGGVNTGELFF.